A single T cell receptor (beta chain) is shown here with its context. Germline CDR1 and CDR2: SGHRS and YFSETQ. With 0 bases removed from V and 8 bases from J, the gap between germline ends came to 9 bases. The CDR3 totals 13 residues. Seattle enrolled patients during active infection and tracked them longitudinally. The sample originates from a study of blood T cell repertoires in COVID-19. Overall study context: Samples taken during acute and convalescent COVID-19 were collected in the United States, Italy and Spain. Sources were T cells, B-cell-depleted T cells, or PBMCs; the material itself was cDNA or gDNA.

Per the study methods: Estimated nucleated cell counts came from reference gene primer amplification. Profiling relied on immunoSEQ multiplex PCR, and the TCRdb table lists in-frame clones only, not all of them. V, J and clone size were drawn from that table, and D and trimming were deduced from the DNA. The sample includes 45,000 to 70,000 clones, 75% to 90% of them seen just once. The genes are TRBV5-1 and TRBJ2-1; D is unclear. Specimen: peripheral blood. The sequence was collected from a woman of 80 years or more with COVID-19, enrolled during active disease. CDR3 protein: CASSLEWPDEQFF. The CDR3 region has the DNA TGCGCCAGCAGCTTGGAGTGGCCCGATGAGCAGTTCTTC.